One and the same sample provided the 10 T cell receptor beta chains below, sequenced in a study of blood T cell repertoires in COVID-19. TCRdb keeps only in-frame clones here, not all; method: immunoSEQ multiplex PCR. The sample yields about 74,000 clones, around four fifths seen once. The sample consisted of peripheral blood. These receptor sequences come from a man between 65 and 85 years old with acute or convalescent COVID-19.

Turning to this clone: A much larger clone lies a single base off, so this may be a read error. The V gene is TRBV9, the J gene TRBJ1-6; D may be TRBD1 (5 bases). Germline lookup yields CDR1 SGDLS and CDR2 YYNGEE. CDR3 length: 17 residues. The CDR3 loop is CARSTTGGDLLDSPLHF. In DNA form, the CDR3 reads TGTGCCCGCAGCACTACGGGGGGGGATTTGTTGGATTCACCCCTCCACTTT.

The table lists this clone with a count of one. An end of the junction does not agree with germline; a read error may underlie this. The rearrangement joins TRBV7-7 to TRBJ1-1; D uncertain. The germline gives CDR1 SSHAT, CDR2 FNYEAQ (reference sequence). CDR3 length: 11 amino acids. CDR3 region: CASSLAETAFF. CDR3 coding DNA: TGTGCTAGCAGCTTAGCGGAGACCGCTTTCTTT.

This rearrangement joins TRBV18 to TRBJ1-6; D is perhaps TRBD1 (5 bases). Per germline, CDR1 KGHSH and CDR2 LQKENI. Between the trimmed V and J ends, which lost 2 bases and 3 bases, there was a span of 11 bases. This CDR3 comprises 16 residues. CDR3 in DNA: TGTGCCAGCTCACCAAGACAGCCCGACTATAATTCACCCCTCCACTTT. Its translation: CASSPRQPDYNSPLHF.

The chain couples TRBV13 to TRBJ2-3, with 14 bases that match TRBD2. V trimming: 5 bases; J trimming: 0 bases; junction bases outside the gene matches: 13. Germline CDR1 is PRHDT and CDR2 is FYEKMQ (reference sequence). This CDR3 region has 20 residues. As DNA, the CDR3 is TGTGCCAGCAGCATCTACCGGCGGACTAGCGGGAGGACTAGCACAGATACGCAGTATTTT. Encoded protein: CASSIYRRTSGRTSTDTQYF.

This clone occurred a few times. V is TRBV19 and J is TRBJ2-2; a possible D gene is TRBD1 (5 bases). The CDR3 consists of 15 residues. Germline values: CDR1 LNHDA, CDR2 SQIVND (reference sequence). Trimming took 6 bases from V and 0 from J, leaving 11 bases between them. This CDR3 reads CASRPLGPNTGELFF. DNA of the CDR3: TGTGCCAGTAGACCTCTGGGGCCGAACACCGGGGAGCTGTTTTTT.

Written as DNA, the CDR3 is TGTGCCAGCAGCCCCCGGACTAGCCGTAACTCCTACGAGCAGTACTTC. It yields the protein CASSPRTSRNSYEQYF. V gene TRBV13 combines with J gene TRBJ2-7, with 8 positions matching TRBD2. Germline V CDR1 and CDR2: PRHDT, FYEKMQ (reference sequence). The CDR3 is 16 residues long. Losses at the gene ends were 5 bases for V and 0 bases for J; bases not matched to a gene: 9.

In its sample, this clone was seen a few times. The J gene is TRBJ1-5, the V gene TRBV4-1; 7 bases align to TRBD1. This CDR3 region has 15 residues. Germline V lookup: CDR1 MGHRA, CDR2 YSYEKL. Germline trimming cut 1 base from V and 3 bases from J; bases unmatched to any gene: 3. The DNA for the CDR3 is TGCGCCAGCAGCCAAGGGGACAGAGACAATCAGCCCCAGCATTTT. It encodes CASSQGDRDNQPQHF.

The gene calls are TRBV19 and TRBJ1-4; D gene unclear. Trimming took 6 bases from V and 7 from J, leaving 27 bases between them. The CDR3 sequence is 18 residues long. Looked up from germline, CDR1 is LNHDA and CDR2 is SQIVND (reference sequence). The CDR3 DNA follows: TGTGCCAGTAGCATCGACATGATCGTGGCGCATGTGGCTGAAAAACTGTTTTTT. It is translated as CASSIDMIVAHVAEKLFF.

The V and J genes are TRBV10-2 and TRBJ1-1; D gene unclear. Germline V gene lookup returns CDR1 WSHSY and CDR2 SAAADI. Trimming took off 6 bases at V and 3 bases at J, with 11 bases between the two ends. The length of the CDR3 is 13 residues. CDR3 sequence reads: CASSGDLDTEAFF. The CDR3 DNA follows: TGCGCCAGCAGCGGGGATCTGGACACTGAAGCTTTCTTT.

This clone was found a few times. V gene TRBV19 combines with J gene TRBJ2-7, with TRBD2 identical over 7 bases. V shed 5 bases, J shed 3 bases, and the junction held 7 bases outside the gene matches. This CDR3 is built from 14 residues. Germline V lookup: CDR1 LNHDA, CDR2 SQIVND (reference sequence). The CDR3 loop is CASSSGLPVYEQYF. Written as DNA, the CDR3 is TGTGCCAGTAGTTCGGGACTACCAGTCTACGAGCAGTACTTC.